This TCR beta chain was captured in a study of blood T cell repertoires in COVID-19. Study-level information: Symptom resolution, clearance, or two negative PCRs marked donors in Cohort 3 as recovered. PBMCs, B-cell-depleted T cells, or T cells were the source of the cDNA or gDNA that made up the material.

Germline V gene lookup returns CDR1 SQVTM and CDR2 ANQGSEA. The CDR3 totals 15 residues. Trimming took off 4 bases at V and 5 bases at J, with 21 bases between the two ends. TCRdb's copy holds only in-frame clones and misses some; the assay was immunoSEQ multiplex PCR. Of 250,000 to 300,000 clones listed, approximately 90% are singletons. The clonotype was recovered from a woman in her sixties in a cohort exposed to, infected with or recovered from COVID-19 (not recorded which). This chain uses TRBV29-1 with TRBJ2-7, with D perhaps matching TRBD2 (6 bases). The sample comprised PBMCs or T cells enriched from blood (not recorded which). CDR3 sequence (DNA): TGCAGCGTTGTTCGTTTTGGGGGAGGAGGAGACGAGCAGTACTTC. Protein product: CSVVRFGGGGDEQYF.